A selection of T cell receptor beta chains follows, all from one sample in a study of shared clonotypes between healthy human individuals. Measured with immunoSEQ multiplex PCR; TCRdb has only the in-frame clones, and not every one. There are some 1.4 million clones in the sample; around 95% occur only once, and approximately 1.1% lies in the top ten. The specimen sequenced was naive CD4+ T cells sorted from blood. The origin of the receptors is a man aged 30 to 45 in good health. CDR3s include the opening cysteine and the closing phenylalanine or tryptophan. D genes are given only for firm matches. Size tells how often a clone was seen (once, few, many) or the class of an expanded clone, and some rows leave it out.

J,V,size,D,CDR3,DNA
TRBJ2-2,TRBV19,-,-,CASSMRSGFANTGELFF,TGTGCCAGTAGTATGCGATCAGGGTTCGCGAACACCGGGGAGCTGTTTTTT
TRBJ1-5,TRBV5-6,-,-,CASSFWPNQPQHF,TGTGCCAGCAGCTTCTGGCCCAATCAGCCCCAGCATTTT
TRBJ1-4,TRBV5-6,-,-,CASSLSGVVEKLFF,TGTGCCAGCAGCTTATCAGGGGTTGTAGAAAAACTGTTTTTT
TRBJ2-6,TRBV5-4,-,TRBD1,CASTRGISSGANVLTF,TGTGCCAGCACCAGGGGGATCAGCTCTGGGGCCAACGTCCTGACTTTC
TRBJ2-1,TRBV18,-,TRBD1,CASSQGQQGHNEQFF,TGTGCCAGCTCTCAGGGACAGCAGGGGCACAATGAGCAGTTCTTC
TRBJ1-2,TRBV6-6,-,TRBD1,CASRTGEGYTF,TGTGCCAGCAGAACAGGGGAGGGCTACACCTTC
TRBJ1-4,TRBV6-6,-,-,CASSWWRANEKLFF,TGTGCCAGCAGTTGGTGGAGGGCTAATGAAAAACTGTTTTTT
TRBJ1-4,TRBV2,once,TRBD1,CASGLLQGVALFF,TGTGCCAGCGGCCTCTTACAGGGGGTAGCACTGTTTTTT
TRBJ2-3,TRBV12-2,once,-,CASRLARECTDTQYF,TGTGCAAGTCGCTTAGCGCGGGAGTGCACAGATACGCAGTATTTT
TRBJ2-3,TRBV28,-,TRBD2,CASEGGGRAVDTQYF,TGTGCCAGCGAAGGGGGCGGGAGGGCAGTAGATACGCAGTATTTT
TRBJ1-1,TRBV7-2,-,-,CASSLGGVMNTEAFF,TGTGCCAGCAGCTTAGGGGGGGTTATGAACACTGAAGCTTTCTTT
TRBJ1-5,TRBV6-6,-,-,CASSSPGDRNQPQHF,TGTGCCAGCAGTTCGCCTGGAGATCGTAATCAGCCCCAGCATTTT
TRBJ2-4,TRBV27,-,-,CASSLERFKNIQYF,TGTGCCAGCAGTTTGGAACGCTTTAAAAACATTCAGTACTTC
TRBJ2-7,TRBV29-1,-,-,CSFRVSQSGEQYF,TGCAGCTTCAGGGTTTCACAGTCCGGCGAGCAGTACTTC
TRBJ2-1,TRBV19,-,TRBD2,CASSSGRSNEQFF,TGTGCCAGTTCCAGCGGGAGGTCTAATGAGCAGTTCTTC
TRBJ2-7,TRBV9,-,-,CASSPIAGLSYEQYF,TGTGCCAGCAGCCCCATCGCGGGGCTCTCCTACGAGCAGTACTTC
TRBJ2-7,TRBV9,-,-,CASSPHGAKEQYF,TGTGCCAGCAGCCCCCACGGGGCTAAGGAGCAGTACTTC
TRBJ2-1,TRBV5-1,-,TRBD2,CASSSPAGVLNNEQFF,TGCGCCAGCAGCTCCCCAGCGGGAGTACTAAACAATGAGCAGTTCTTC
TRBJ2-2,TRBV23-1,-,TRBD2,CASSQGEGLAGVLCTGELFF,TGCGCCAGCAGTCAAGGGGAGGGACTAGCGGGAGTGTTGTGCACCGGGGAGCTGTTTTTT
TRBJ1-3,TRBV18,-,-,CASSLGTDSGNTIYF,TGTGCCAGCTCACTAGGGACGGACTCTGGAAACACCATATATTTT
TRBJ1-5,TRBV6-1,-,-,CASSEKSQPQHF,TGTGCCAGCAGTGAAAAGTCTCAGCCCCAGCATTTT
TRBJ2-1,TRBV28,-,TRBD2,CATWIAGAYNEQFF,TGTGCCACCTGGATAGCGGGAGCTTACAATGAGCAGTTCTTC
TRBJ2-4,TRBV27,-,-,CASSSGSSGKNIQYF,TGTGCCAGCAGTTCCGGTTCCTCGGGCAAAAACATTCAGTACTTC
TRBJ2-7,TRBV4-1,-,TRBD2,CASSQEDWVSAGGSYEQYF,TGCGCCAGCAGCCAAGAGGATTGGGTTTCAGCGGGAGGGTCCTACGAGCAGTACTTC
TRBJ1-2,TRBV4-3,-,TRBD1,CASSQGTGATSGDGYTF,TGCGCCAGCAGCCAGGGGACAGGGGCGACCAGCGGGGATGGCTACACCTTC
TRBJ2-5,TRBV5-4,-,-,CASSLEPKETQYF,TGTGCCAGCAGCTTGGAACCAAAAGAGACCCAGTACTTC
TRBJ2-1,TRBV2,-,TRBD2,CASSELREGGEQFF,TGTGCCAGCAGTGAGTTGCGGGAGGGCGGTGAGCAGTTCTTC
TRBJ2-3,TRBV5-1,-,TRBD1,CASFRTGQDTQYF,TGCGCCAGCTTCCGGACAGGGCAAGATACGCAGTATTTT
TRBJ2-1,TRBV10-1,-,-,CASSESQGPYNEQFF,TGCGCCAGCAGTGAGTCACAGGGACCGTACAATGAGCAGTTCTTC
TRBJ1-1,TRBV10-2,-,-,CASSDQANGVTEAFF,TGCGCCAGCAGTGACCAAGCGAACGGGGTGACTGAAGCTTTCTTT
TRBJ2-7,TRBV5-1,-,-,CASSRGKETAIYEQYF,TGCGCCAGCAGCCGCGGAAAAGAGACAGCGATCTACGAGCAGTACTTC
TRBJ1-4,TRBV10-1,-,-,CASSESGPSGEKLFF,TGCGCCAGCAGTGAGTCCGGACCGTCAGGGGAAAAACTGTTTTTT
TRBJ2-1,TRBV7-9,-,TRBD2,CASSSYHLRPSGIYNEQFF,TGTGCCAGCAGCTCATACCATCTACGCCCTAGCGGGATATACAATGAGCAGTTCTTC
TRBJ2-1,TRBV12-5,-,-,CASGSLAGEQFF,TGTGCTAGTGGTTCCCTAGCCGGTGAGCAGTTCTTC
TRBJ1-2,TRBV6-5,-,-,CASGVRISGYTF,TGTGCCAGCGGTGTGAGGATAAGTGGCTACACCTTC
TRBJ2-4,TRBV2,-,TRBD1,CASFTGGLAKNIQYF,TGTGCCAGCTTCACAGGGGGATTAGCCAAAAACATTCAGTACTTC
TRBJ1-1,TRBV25-1,-,-,CASRVWGGTEAFF,TGTGCCAGCCGAGTGTGGGGAGGCACTGAAGCTTTCTTT